This is a list of T cell receptor beta chains from one sample in a study of beta chain features in type 1 diabetes. Assay: immunoSEQ multiplex PCR; the TCRdb copy retains only in-frame clones and omits some. The sample carries tens of thousands of clones, about 72% recorded once. The sample consisted of Tregs from blood. These receptor sequences come from a middle-aged woman in good health. Each CDR3 is given with its conserved first and last residue. A D gene is named only where the DNA matches it firmly. Only some rows state a clone size, as once, few, many or a class for expanded clones.

TRBJ2-7,NA,NA,TRBV7-2,CASRPRQGFREQYF,TGTGCCAGCAGGCCCAGGCAGGGGTTTCGCGAGCAGTACTTC
TRBJ2-1,NA,NA,TRBV7-2,CASSSRDTYNEQFF,TGTGCCAGCAGCTCCCGGGACACCTACAATGAGCAGTTCTTC
TRBJ1-5,NA,TRBD1,TRBV19,CASGQGQNQPQHF,TGTGCCAGTGGACAGGGTCAGAATCAGCCCCAGCATTTT
TRBJ2-3,NA,NA,TRBV19,CASSLSTVRSPDTQYF,TGTGCCAGTAGTTTATCAACGGTTAGAAGCCCAGATACGCAGTATTTT
TRBJ2-5,NA,TRBD1,TRBV5-1,CASSFLQGAETQYF,TGCGCCAGCAGCTTCCTCCAGGGGGCAGAGACCCAGTACTTC
TRBJ1-1,NA,TRBD1,TRBV2,CASSYVTGGTEAFF,TGTGCCAGCAGTTATGTAACAGGGGGAACTGAAGCTTTCTTT
TRBJ2-5,NA,TRBD2,TRBV18,CASARTSGLGRRETQYF,TGTGCCAGCGCCCGGACTAGCGGGCTCGGAAGGAGGGAGACCCAGTACTTC
TRBJ2-5,NA,NA,TRBV10-3,CAANGANQETQYF,TGTGCCGCTAACGGAGCGAACCAAGAGACCCAGTACTTC
TRBJ1-4,NA,NA,TRBV5-1,CASSLDQGGPSEKLFF,TGCGCCAGCAGCTTGGACCAGGGAGGGCCAAGTGAAAAACTGTTTTTT
TRBJ1-2,NA,TRBD1,TRBV18,CASSPPGTGTGGGYTF,TGTGCCAGCTCACCCCCCGGGACAGGGACGGGGGGTGGCTACACCTTC
TRBJ2-7,NA,TRBD2,TRBV2,CASSVASGGFPYEQYF,TGTGCCAGCAGCGTGGCTAGCGGGGGGTTTCCCTACGAGCAGTACTTC
TRBJ2-2,NA,TRBD1,TRBV2,CASSAGTGWAGELFF,TGTGCCAGCAGTGCCGGGACAGGGTGGGCCGGGGAGCTGTTTTTT
TRBJ2-5,NA,TRBD1,TRBV6-1,CAGSEAVWDSSQETQYF,TGTGCCGGCAGTGAAGCGGTCTGGGACAGCTCCCAAGAGACCCAGTACTTC
TRBJ2-1,few,TRBD2,TRBV6-6,CASSIAGGDNEQFF,TGTGCCAGCAGTATAGCGGGGGGCGACAATGAGCAGTTCTTC
TRBJ2-3,NA,TRBD1,TRBV5-1,CASSKGQGTDTQYF,TGCGCCAGCAGCAAGGGACAGGGGACAGATACGCAGTATTTT
TRBJ2-7,NA,TRBD2,TRBV18,CASSLNSGGLAANYEQYF,TGTGCCAGCTCACTAAACTCGGGAGGGTTGGCCGCCAACTACGAGCAGTACTTC
TRBJ2-7,NA,NA,TRBV7-2,CASSPSRYEQYF,TGTGCCAGCAGCCCAAGTCGGTACGAGCAGTACTTC
TRBJ2-3,few,NA,TRBV2,CASNSGTDTQYF,TGTGCCAGCAATTCCGGCACAGATACGCAGTATTTT
TRBJ2-5,NA,TRBD1,TRBV5-1,CASSRFTGGKETQYF,TGCGCCAGCAGCAGGTTCACAGGGGGAAAAGAGACCCAGTACTTC
TRBJ2-1,NA,TRBD1,TRBV2,CATATGESNNEQFF,TGTGCCACCGCGACAGGGGAATCCAACAATGAGCAGTTCTTC
TRBJ2-1,NA,NA,TRBV5-6,CASSLPSSLKHAYNEQFF,TGTGCCAGCAGCTTGCCCTCTTCTCTAAAGCATGCCTACAATGAGCAGTTCTTC
TRBJ2-1,NA,TRBD2,TRBV5-1,CASSLVGGAVNEQFF,TGCGCCAGCAGCTTGGTCGGGGGGGCCGTCAATGAGCAGTTCTTC
TRBJ2-7,few,NA,TRBV23-1,CATNLTAHSYEQYF,TGCGCCACGAACCTAACAGCCCACTCCTACGAGCAGTACTTC
TRBJ2-3,NA,TRBD2,TRBV5-4,CASSFAWRGDTDTQYF,TGTGCCAGCAGCTTCGCTTGGCGGGGGGACACAGATACGCAGTATTTT
TRBJ2-3,NA,TRBD2,TRBV7-9,CASSLTVAGPSTDTQYF,TGTGCCAGCAGCTTGACCGTAGCGGGGCCGAGCACAGATACGCAGTATTTT
TRBJ2-2,NA,NA,TRBV27,CASSLSGGTGELFF,TGTGCCAGCAGTTTATCCGGGGGCACCGGGGAGCTGTTTTTT
TRBJ2-3,NA,TRBD1,TRBV5-1,CASSRGQGKDTQYF,TGCGCCAGCAGCCGCGGACAGGGAAAAGATACGCAGTATTTT
TRBJ2-5,NA,TRBD1,TRBV9,CASSTRGSGGETQYF,TGTGCCAGCAGCACCAGGGGGTCGGGCGGGGAGACCCAGTACTTC
TRBJ2-7,NA,NA,TRBV25-1,CASSARTAYEQYF,TGTGCCAGCAGTGCCAGGACAGCCTACGAGCAGTACTTC
TRBJ1-5,NA,NA,TRBV6-5,CASRDGGRGNQPQHF,TGTGCCAGCCGGGACGGGGGGCGCGGCAATCAGCCCCAGCATTTT
TRBJ2-5,NA,NA,TRBV11-2,CASGLRIQETQYF,TGTGCCAGCGGCCTCAGGATCCAAGAGACCCAGTACTTC
TRBJ2-7,NA,NA,TRBV7-2,CASSLAGGLSYEQYF,TGTGCCAGCAGCTTAGCGGGGGGGCTCTCCTACGAGCAGTACTTC
TRBJ2-5,few,TRBD2,TRBV10-3,CAISDIAGKQETQYF,TGTGCCATCAGTGACATAGCGGGGAAGCAAGAGACCCAGTACTTC
TRBJ2-5,few,NA,TRBV7-2,CASSLDGAGAPRAQYF,TGTGCCAGCAGCTTAGACGGGGCGGGGGCCCCACGGGCCCAGTACTTC
TRBJ2-7,once,TRBD1,TRBV5-6,CASSFLGQGDYEQYF,TGTGCCAGCAGCTTCCTGGGACAGGGGGATTACGAGCAGTACTTC
TRBJ1-1,NA,TRBD1,TRBV5-1,CASSLAGTGGTGGTEAFF,TGCGCCAGCAGCTTGGCGGGAACAGGGGGCACCGGGGGCACTGAAGCTTTCTTT
TRBJ2-1,NA,NA,TRBV10-3,CAIKDRVYNEQFF,TGTGCCATCAAGGATCGGGTTTACAATGAGCAGTTCTTC
TRBJ2-3,few,TRBD2,TRBV5-1,CASSLAGRGGLDTQYF,TGCGCCAGCAGCTTGGCCGGGCGGGGGGGCCTCGATACGCAGTATTTT
TRBJ2-5,NA,TRBD1,TRBV10-3,CAIGTGLETQYF,TGTGCCATCGGGACAGGGCTGGAGACCCAGTACTTC
TRBJ2-3,NA,NA,TRBV6-5,CASSPVLLDTQYF,TGTGCCAGCAGCCCCGTACTCCTAGATACGCAGTATTTT
TRBJ2-3,NA,NA,TRBV11-2,CASSLIRRADTQYF,TGTGCCAGCAGCTTAATCCGTCGGGCAGATACGCAGTATTTT
TRBJ1-2,NA,NA,TRBV29-1,CSVTPPGRNYGYTF,TGCAGCGTTACCCCACCAGGGCGTAACTATGGCTACACCTTC
TRBJ1-1,NA,TRBD1,TRBV7-9,CASSSGQGAGNTEAFF,TGTGCCAGCAGCTCGGGACAGGGGGCCGGCAACACTGAAGCTTTCTTT
TRBJ1-4,NA,NA,TRBV2,CASRAGSTNEKLFF,TGTGCCAGCAGGGCGGGATCAACTAATGAAAAACTGTTTTTT
TRBJ1-2,few,NA,TRBV6-5,CASSYLQFGAGYGYTF,TGTGCCAGCAGTTATCTTCAGTTTGGGGCAGGCTATGGCTACACCTTC
TRBJ2-4,NA,TRBD1,TRBV11-2,CASSFGQENIQYF,TGTGCCAGCAGCTTTGGACAGGAAAACATTCAGTACTTC
TRBJ1-2,NA,NA,TRBV2,CASTPRYGDYGYTF,TGTGCCAGCACCCCCCGGTACGGGGACTATGGCTACACCTTC
TRBJ2-5,NA,NA,TRBV29-1,CSVEAGRGQYF,TGCAGCGTTGAAGCCGGCAGGGGTCAGTACTTC
TRBJ1-2,few,TRBD1,TRBV18,CASSPYRQGNRLDYGYTF,TGTGCCAGCTCACCTTATCGACAGGGAAATAGATTAGACTATGGCTACACCTTC
TRBJ2-7,NA,NA,TRBV6-5,CASSPPGFPTYEQYF,TGTGCCAGCAGCCCACCCGGTTTTCCGACCTACGAGCAGTACTTC